The 28 T cell receptor beta chains in this list originate from one sample, sequenced in a study of T-cell reconstitution after alpha-beta-depleted transplantation in children. Unique molecular identifiers tagged the TCRbeta library. TCRdb re-called the PCR reads through MiXCR, storing one row per CDR3 protein. The repertoire holds 600,000 to 700,000 distinct CDR3 sequences, with roughly 17% as singletons. Sequenced material: PBMCs from the stem cell graft donor, taken from the stem cell graft. The receptors were gathered from a human donor who donated a stem cell graft to a child with acute myeloid leukemia.

This clonotype was counted many times. The V and J genes are TRBV6-6 and TRBJ1-1; D not resolved. V lost 0 bases to trimming and J lost 3 bases, with 5 bases between them. In germline, CDR1 is MNHNY, CDR2 SVGAGI (reference sequence). There are 13 residues in the CDR3. CDR3 DNA sequence: TGTGCCAGCAGTTACTCGACTGACACTGAAGCTTTCTTT. Translation: CASSYSTDTEAFF.

This rearrangement joins TRBV29-1 to TRBJ1-2; 7 nucleotides align to TRBD1. The CDR3 spans 12 residues. Germline CDR1 and CDR2: SQVTM and ANQGSEA. Unmatched junction bases numbered 5, after V lost 6 bases and J lost 4 bases. CDR3 coding DNA: TGCAGCGTCTCCGGGACAGTCTATGGCTACACCTTC. Its protein is CSVSGTVYGYTF.

This chain uses TRBV7-9 with TRBJ1-4, with unresolved D. CDR1 SEHNR and CDR2 FQNEAQ come from the germline V gene (reference sequence). This CDR3 contains 16 residues. V gave up 0 bases and J gave up 0 bases, with 8 bases separating them. The CDR3 region has the DNA TGTGCCAGCAGCTTAGCCCGGACGGCAACTAATGAAAAACTGTTTTTT. This translates into CASSLARTATNEKLFF.

This chain joins TRBV5-1 and TRBJ1-2; D is perhaps TRBD1 (6 bases). The V end lost 2 bases, the J end lost 4 bases, and 12 bases lay between the germline ends. There are 14 residues in the CDR3. Germline loops: CDR1 SGHRS, CDR2 YFSETQ. CDR3 sequence (DNA): TGCGCCAGCAGCTTTGCAGGGGTTGGCTATGGCTACACCTTC. It yields the protein CASSFAGVGYGYTF.

This clonotype showed up many times. This chain uses TRBV11-2 with TRBJ2-7; D possibly corresponds to TRBD2 (6 bases). There are 15 residues in the CDR3. The V end was cut by 5 bases, the J end by 3 bases, with 17 bases between. Germline CDR1 is SGHAT and CDR2 is FQNNGV. CDR3 loop: CASSLYRSAGYEQYF. CDR3 DNA sequence: TGTGCCAGCAGCCTCTACCGTTCAGCGGGCTACGAGCAGTACTTC.

The chain employs TRBV7-9 and TRBJ1-2, with a possible D match to TRBD1 (6 bases). The germline V gene has CDR1 SEHNR and CDR2 FQNEAQ (reference sequence). V lost 4 bases, J lost 8 bases, and 17 bases lay in between. This CDR3 has 14 residues. CDR3 sequence reads: CASSSTGTKGGYTF. In DNA form, the CDR3 reads TGTGCCAGCAGCTCAACCGGGACAAAAGGCGGCTACACCTTC. Full variable domain (missing parts from reference TRBV7-9 and TRBJ1-2): DTGVSQNPRHKITKRGQNVTFRCDPISEHNRLYWYRQTLGQGPEFLTYFQNEAQLEKSRLLSDRFSAERPKGSFSTLEIQRTEQGDSAMYLCASSSTGTKGGYTFGSGTRLTVV.

This chain uses TRBV20-1 with TRBJ2-7, with a weak D call TRBD1 (6 bases). The germline V and J ends were trimmed by 6 bases and 2 bases, with 20 bases remaining between them. The CDR3 loop spans 15 amino acids. Germline CDR1 reads DFQATT; CDR2 reads SNEGSKA (reference sequence). CDR3 coding DNA: TGCAGTGCCGTGGTTCCCGGACAGACAACCTACGAGCAGTACGTC. It yields the protein CSAVVPGQTTYEQYV.

The rearrangement uses TRBV20-1 and TRBJ2-7; perhaps TRBD1 as D (5 bases). The V gene lost 3 bases and the J gene lost 3 bases, with 12 bases spanning the gap. From germline, CDR1 is DFQATT and CDR2 SNEGSKA (reference sequence). The CDR3 is 13 amino acids. The CDR3 DNA sequence: TGCAGTGCTAGCCCAGGGTGGGGCTACGAGCAGTACGTC. Translating gives CSASPGWGYEQYV.

The table lists this clonotype with many counts. CDR3 nucleotides: TGTGCCAGCAGTTACTCCACTCGGCCGGGGGGGAGCACAGATACGCAGTATTTT. Protein product: CASSYSTRPGGSTDTQYF. The chain is built from TRBV6-2 or TRBV6-3 and TRBJ2-3; 8 positions match TRBD2. This CDR3 is built from 18 residues. Germline trimming cut 0 bases from V and 0 bases from J; bases unmatched to any gene: 8. Germline CDR1 reads MNHEY; CDR2 reads SVGEGT.

The genes are TRBV10-3 and TRBJ2-7; D is possibly TRBD1 (5 bases). CDR1 ENHRY and CDR2 SYGVKD come from the germline V gene. The CDR3 spans 15 residues. The DNA for the CDR3 is TGTGCCATCAGTGAATCCAGGGAAAGTTCCTACGACCAGTACGTC. Translated: CAISESRESSYDQYV.

This clonotype appeared once. V is TRBV7-9 and J is TRBJ2-5; 10 bases line up with TRBD2. CDR1 and CDR2 from the germline V gene are SEHNR and FQNEAQ (reference sequence). The CDR3 runs 14 residues. Trimming removed 4 bases from V and 5 bases from J; junction bases left unmatched: 4. The chain's CDR3 is CASSSLAGGETQYF. As DNA, the CDR3 is TGTGCCAGCAGCTCTTTAGCGGGGGGCGAGACCCAGTACTTC. Based on the CDR3 plus reference TRBV7-9 and TRBJ2-5, the full variable domain is DTGVSQNPRHKITKRGQNVTFRCDPISEHNRLYWYRQTLGQGPEFLTYFQNEAQLEKSRLLSDRFSAERPKGSFSTLEIQRTEQGDSAMYLCASSSLAGGETQYFGPGTRLLVL.

Here the CDR3 reads CASSHRPYSEETQYF. CDR3 bases: TGTGCCAGCAGCCATCGTCCCTACTCTGAAGAGACCCAGTACTTC. This chain uses TRBV7-2 with TRBJ2-5, with D unresolved. Trimming stripped 5 bases from V and 3 bases from J, with 16 bases between. CDR1 and CDR2 from the germline V gene are SGHTA and FQGNSA. This CDR3 has 15 residues.

This chain connects TRBV20-1 to TRBJ2-6, with D perhaps matching TRBD1 (5 bases). CDR3 size: 16 residues. Germline values: CDR1 DFQATT, CDR2 SNEGSKA (reference sequence). V was clipped by 5 bases and J by 0 bases, with 14 bases between them. In nucleotides, the CDR3 is TGCAGTGCTCGTCTAGGGGTTAACTCTGGGGCCAACGTCCTGACTTTC. This gives the protein CSARLGVNSGANVLTF.

This clonotype was counted many times. The chain has TRBV20-1 and TRBJ2-1; D uncertain. The CDR3 extends over 13 amino acids. Germline loops: CDR1 DFQATT, CDR2 SNEGSKA (reference sequence). V was pared by 5 bases and J by 0 bases, with 8 bases between. The CDR3 spells CSAVRTSYNEQFF. The CDR3 nucleotides are TGCAGTGCTGTCCGGACCTCCTACAATGAGCAGTTCTTC.

This chain joins TRBV5-1 and TRBJ2-5; D remains unclear. The ends were cut back, 4 bases at V and 5 bases at J, with 15 bases in the middle. Germline V gene sequence: CDR1 SGHRS, CDR2 YFSETQ. There are 14 residues in the CDR3. CDR3 coding DNA: TGCGCCAGCAGCCCTTGGAGTATTGGGGAGACCCAGTACTTC. It specifies CASSPWSIGETQYF.

The table lists this clonotype with many counts. The chain links TRBV29-1 to TRBJ1-4; 8 bases map to TRBD1. V was pared by 0 bases and J by 6 bases, with 9 bases of the junction left unmatched. CDR1 and CDR2 (germline): SQVTM, ANQGSEA. The CDR3 is made up of 16 amino acids. In DNA form, the CDR3 reads TGCAGCGTTGAAGACAGGGGGCGGAGGTCTGATGAAAAACTGTTTTTT. Its protein is CSVEDRGRRSDEKLFF.

This clonotype was detected many times. The V call is TRBV20-1, the J call TRBJ2-1; D uncertain. V was trimmed by 0 bases and J by 2 bases, leaving 11 bases between them. The CDR3 has 15 amino acids. From germline, CDR1 is DFQATT and CDR2 SNEGSKA (reference sequence). CDR3 amino acids: CSARDVGMPYNEQFF. The CDR3 bases are TGCAGTGCTAGAGACGTGGGTATGCCCTACAATGAGCAGTTCTTC.

Ten or more counts support this clonotype. The CDR3 spells CASSFSGGDGDSEQFF. The DNA for the CDR3 is TGCGCCAGCAGCTTTAGCGGGGGGGATGGGGACAGTGAGCAGTTCTTC. This rearrangement joins TRBV5-1 to TRBJ2-1, with TRBD2 matching over 11 bases. The CDR3 runs to 16 residues. The germline gives CDR1 SGHRS, CDR2 YFSETQ. Trimming cost V 2 bases and J 9 bases; bases outside gene matches: 10.

V is TRBV20-1 and J is TRBJ2-7, with TRBD1 identical over 8 bases. This CDR3 comprises 14 residues. The trim removed 4 bases at V and 3 bases at J, leaving 8 bases unmatched. Germline values: CDR1 DFQATT, CDR2 SNEGSKA (reference sequence). CDR3 DNA sequence: TGCAGTGCTAACCCCGGGACAGGAATCTACGAGCAGTACTTC. Translation gives CSANPGTGIYEQYF.

The table lists this clonotype with many counts. The genes are TRBV5-6 and TRBJ1-1, with D hard to call. The V gene's germline CDR1 is SGHDT and CDR2 YYEEEE. The CDR3 consists of 12 residues. The V and J ends lost 2 bases and 3 bases respectively, with 5 bases between them. CDR3 residues: CASSFSDTEAFF. The DNA of the CDR3 is TGTGCCAGCAGCTTCTCAGACACTGAAGCTTTCTTT.

Turning to this clonotype: The junction differs from germline at one of its ends, possibly a read error. CDR3 region: CCARRFSPGLGNEKLFF. In nucleotides, the CDR3 is TGCTGTGCTAGAAGGTTTTCACCGGGACTGGGCAATGAAAAACTGTTTTTT. The chain uses TRBV20-1 and TRBJ1-4, with a tentative D call TRBD1 (5 bases). CDR1 DFQATT and CDR2 SNEGSKA come from the germline V gene (reference sequence). The CDR3 spans 17 residues.

The table lists this clonotype with many counts. The V gene is TRBV12-3 or TRBV12-4, the J gene TRBJ1-2; no clear D gene. Trimming cost V 1 base and J 4 bases, with 13 bases left between them. The CDR3 contains 15 residues. The CDR3 sequence: CASSLGQEPVYGYTF. CDR3 DNA: TGTGCCAGCAGTTTAGGTCAGGAACCAGTCTATGGCTACACCTTC.

This clonotype was recorded a few times. The V gene is TRBV4-2, the J gene TRBJ2-5, with D unresolved. The CDR3 spans 16 residues. The V and J ends lost 1 base and 0 bases respectively, with 12 bases between them. Looked up from germline, CDR1 is LGHNA and CDR2 is YNFKEQ. CDR3 loop: CASSQGLQGYQETQYF. For the CDR3, the DNA is TGTGCCAGCAGCCAAGGACTCCAAGGCTACCAAGAGACCCAGTACTTC.

This clonotype has only a few counts. V is TRBV20-1 and J is TRBJ2-1; D gene ambiguous. Trimming cost V 6 bases and J 1 base, with 16 bases left between them. This CDR3 has 15 amino acids. In germline, CDR1 is DFQATT, CDR2 SNEGSKA (reference sequence). The CDR3 region is CSAPDPSRSYNEQFF. DNA of the CDR3: TGCAGTGCCCCGGACCCCTCTCGGTCCTACAATGAGCAGTTCTTC.

This clonotype showed up many times. V usage is TRBV20-1 and J usage is TRBJ1-1; D is undetermined. CDR3 length equals 13 residues. The V end was cut by 2 bases, the J end by 0 bases, with 7 bases between. Germline CDR1 DFQATT, CDR2 SNEGSKA (reference sequence). The CDR3: CSARSVMNTEAFF. The DNA of the CDR3 is TGCAGTGCTAGATCGGTGATGAACACTGAAGCTTTCTTT.

The chain is built from TRBV15 and TRBJ2-6; D unclear. Germline CDR1 reads LNHNV; CDR2 reads YYDKDF (reference sequence). The CDR3 consists of 14 residues. The V and J ends lost 4 bases and 0 bases respectively, with 4 bases between them. CDR3 protein: CATSISSGANVLTF. Here the CDR3 DNA reads TGTGCCACCAGCATTAGCTCTGGGGCCAACGTCCTGACTTTC.

This clonotype was counted ten times or more. The genes are TRBV4-3 and TRBJ2-5; D gene uncertain. V lost 1 base, J lost 2 bases, and 8 bases lay in between. The CDR3 spans 14 residues. The germline gives CDR1 LGHNA, CDR2 YSLEER. This CDR3 reads CASSQVVIQETQYF. CDR3 in DNA: TGCGCCAGCAGCCAAGTAGTCATACAAGAGACCCAGTACTTC.

This clonotype was seen a few times. The chain recombines TRBV29-1 with TRBJ2-1; D possibly corresponds to TRBD1 (6 bases). V lost 4 bases to trimming and J lost 2 bases, with 12 bases between them. CDR3 length equals 14 residues. Germline loops: CDR1 SQVTM, CDR2 ANQGSEA. The CDR3 DNA follows: TGCAGCGTTGTTGGGACAAGGACCTACAATGAGCAGTTCTTC. It encodes CSVVGTRTYNEQFF.